Below, 23 T cell receptor beta chains from the same sample are listed, as sequenced in a study of T cell changes during pregnancy in multiple sclerosis. The method was immunoSEQ multiplex PCR; TCRdb's version includes in-frame clones alone and lacks a portion of them. The top ten clones hold 3.5% to 4.5% of a sample with tens of thousands of clones, less than 95% of them seen once. Sequencing was performed on CD8+ T cells from peripheral blood mononuclear cells, taken in the second trimester of pregnancy. Every receptor here comes from a female donor with multiple sclerosis, enrolled in a pregnancy study.

The chain couples TRBV7-9 to TRBJ1-1, with 8 bases that match TRBD1. The CDR3 totals 18 residues. The germline CDR1 and CDR2 sequences are SEHNR and FQNEAQ (reference sequence). The trim removed 4 bases at V and 4 bases at J, leaving 17 bases unmatched. In DNA, the CDR3 is TGTGCCAGCAGCTACCAAAAAGGACAGGGTAAGAGGGGCACTGAAGCTTTCTTT. This sequence encodes CASSYQKGQGKRGTEAFF.

V and J are TRBV7-3 and TRBJ2-3, with 10 bases that match TRBD2. V lost 5 bases to trimming and J lost 6 bases; unmatched junction nucleotides: 11. Per germline, CDR1 SGHTA and CDR2 FQGTGA. The CDR3 runs to 16 residues. The CDR3 protein is CASSGRAGGPIDTQYF. The CDR3 DNA reads as TGTGCCAGCAGCGGCCGAGCGGGAGGGCCAATTGATACGCAGTATTTT.

The CDR3 DNA reads TGCGCCAGCAGCGATAACGGGGGCTACGAGCAGTACTTC. Amino acid sequence: CASSDNGGYEQYF. The rearrangement links TRBV5-1 to TRBJ2-7, with a weak D call TRBD2 (6 bases). Trimming took off 4 bases at V and 3 bases at J, with 11 bases between the two ends. Germline V gene lookup returns CDR1 SGHRS and CDR2 YFSETQ. This CDR3 has 13 amino acids.

This rearrangement joins TRBV28 to TRBJ2-1, with TRBD2 matching over 9 bases. J was trimmed by 4 bases and V by 2 bases; bases with no gene match: 6. There are 16 residues in the CDR3. The germline CDR1 and CDR2 sequences are MDHEN and SYDVKM. The CDR3 DNA sequence: TGTGCCAGCAGTTTAGGGGCGGGAGGGGAATACAATGAGCAGTTCTTC. This translates into CASSLGAGGEYNEQFF.

V usage is TRBV4-1 and J usage is TRBJ2-7, with 8 bases fitting TRBD1. Germline V gene sequence: CDR1 MGHRA, CDR2 YSYEKL. CDR3 length: 15 amino acids. The junction had 7 bases not matched to a gene; V was cut back by 0 bases and J by 6 bases. CDR3 DNA sequence: TGCGCCAGCAGCCAAGATTTAGGACAGGGTGGCGAGCAGTACTTC. Residues: CASSQDLGQGGEQYF.

The rearrangement links TRBV9 to TRBJ2-1; D is possibly TRBD2 (6 bases). Germline V lookup: CDR1 SGDLS, CDR2 YYNGEE. Deletions cut 3 bases from V and 7 bases from J, with 20 bases between. This CDR3 comprises 16 residues. The CDR3 coding sequence is TGTGCCAGCAGCGGTTCCGCGGGGACCGTCCTAAATGAGCAGTTCTTC. Translating it yields CASSGSAGTVLNEQFF.

The chain couples TRBV5-4 to TRBJ1-4; D perhaps matches TRBD1 (6 bases). The germline CDR1 and CDR2 sequences are SGHNT and YYREEE (reference sequence). The CDR3 spans 15 residues. The V end was cut by 4 bases, the J end by 8 bases, with 18 bases between. Written as DNA, the CDR3 is TGTGCCAGCAGCCCCGAGGGGGGGCGACGGGAAAAACTGTTTTTT. It yields the protein CASSPEGGRREKLFF.

This clone was picked up a small number of times. The chain carries TRBV5-1 and TRBJ2-4; a weak D match, TRBD2 (5 bases). Trimming shortened V by 4 bases and J by 11 bases, and 16 bases separated the two germline ends. The CDR3 has 13 residues. The germline V gene has CDR1 SGHRS and CDR2 YFSETQ. The CDR3 sequence: CASSPTGRDLQYF. As DNA, the CDR3 is TGCGCCAGCAGCCCAACCGGTCGGGATCTTCAGTACTTC.

The chain is built from TRBV30 and TRBJ2-5, with 7 bases fitting TRBD2. Losses at the gene ends were 4 bases for V and 4 bases for J; bases not matched to a gene: 12. Looked up from germline, CDR1 is GTSNPN and CDR2 is SVGIG (reference sequence). The CDR3 covers 15 residues. CDR3 DNA sequence: TGTGCCTGGATAGGGTCGGCGGGAGTAAGAGAGACCCAGTACTTC. Amino acid sequence: CAWIGSAGVRETQYF.

This chain joins TRBV6-1 and TRBJ2-5, with a possible D match to TRBD1 (6 bases). V lost 6 bases and J lost 5, with 16 bases in between. CDR1 is MNHNS, CDR2 SASEGT, per germline. This CDR3 region has 14 residues. CDR3 in DNA: TGTGCCAGCAGCCTACAGGGTGGCGGGGAGACCCAGTACTTC. Its protein is CASSLQGGGETQYF.

This sequence joins TRBV9 and TRBJ2-1; tentative D call: TRBD2 (6 bases). CDR3 size: 16 residues. The germline V gene encodes CDR1 SGDLS and CDR2 YYNGEE. Deletions cut 2 bases from V and 8 bases from J, with 20 bases between. The CDR3 nucleotides read TGTGCCAGCAGCGTGTGGTCTAGCGATGTCTCCGATGAGCAGTTCTTC. Protein: CASSVWSSDVSDEQFF.

The J gene is TRBJ2-1, the V gene TRBV27; TRBD1 is a possible D gene (6 bases). Germline V gives CDR1 MNHEY, CDR2 SMNVEV (reference sequence). The V end was cut by 8 bases, the J end by 6 bases, with 14 bases between. This CDR3 has 13 residues. CDR3 DNA: TGTGCCAGCGGCCTACAGGGCCGCAATGAGCAGTTCTTC. Translated: CASGLQGRNEQFF.

The chain links TRBV19 to TRBJ2-7; D not resolved. Trimming stripped 2 bases from V and 3 bases from J, with 8 bases between. The CDR3 is made up of 13 amino acids. The germline CDR1 and CDR2 sequences are LNHDA and SQIVND (reference sequence). The CDR3 bases are TGTGCCAGTAGTATAACTGGTATCTACGAGCAGTACTTC. Translating gives CASSITGIYEQYF.

The chain uses TRBV30 and TRBJ2-3, with 8 positions matching TRBD1. Unmatched junction bases numbered 5, after V lost 1 base and J lost 2 bases. The CDR3 loop spans 15 amino acids. Germline CDR1 and CDR2: GTSNPN and SVGIG (reference sequence). For the CDR3, the DNA is TGTGCCTGGAGTGCCGGGACAGGATTCACAGATACGCAGTATTTT. This gives the protein CAWSAGTGFTDTQYF.

This clone showed up just once. This chain joins TRBV4-1 and TRBJ1-1; D gene unclear. Per germline, CDR1 MGHRA and CDR2 YSYEKL. Trimming took 2 bases from V and 7 from J, leaving 8 bases between them. This CDR3 region has 12 residues. The CDR3 coding sequence is TGCGCCAGCAGCCAAAGCATCTTTGAAGCTTTCTTT. The encoded protein is CASSQSIFEAFF.

The rearrangement joins TRBV5-1 to TRBJ1-4; the match to TRBD1 covers 12 bases. The CDR3 is made up of 15 amino acids. With 2 bases clipped from V and 7 bases from J, the junction kept 3 bases outside the gene matches. CDR1 SGHRS and CDR2 YFSETQ come from the germline V gene. The CDR3 DNA sequence: TGCGCCAGCAGCTTCGGGACAGGGGGCTCTGAAAAACTGTTTTTT. It translates to CASSFGTGGSEKLFF.

J is TRBJ1-4 and V is TRBV7-9, with 9 bases fitting TRBD1. CDR1 and CDR2 (germline): SEHNR, FQNEAQ (reference sequence). This CDR3 comprises 14 residues. V gave up 5 bases and J gave up 4 bases; unmatched junction bases: 2. The DNA for the CDR3 is TGTGCCAGCAGCGGGACAGGGTTTAATGAAAAACTGTTTTTT. This codes for CASSGTGFNEKLFF.

The gene calls are TRBV27 and TRBJ2-5, with D perhaps matching TRBD1 (6 bases). Germline CDR1 MNHEY, CDR2 SMNVEV (reference sequence). This CDR3 has 14 amino acids. V was pared by 8 bases and J by 2 bases, with 15 bases between. CDR3 DNA sequence: TGTGCCAGCGGCCCCGGGACAAGACAAGAGACCCAGTACTTC. This codes for CASGPGTRQETQYF.

The gene calls are TRBV6-5 and TRBJ1-1, with no clear D. V gave up 0 bases and J gave up 0 bases, with 11 bases separating them. Germline-derived CDR1 and CDR2 are MNHEY and SVGAGI. This CDR3 region has 16 residues. In nucleotides, the CDR3 is TGTGCCAGCAGTTACTCCGCGGGAGAGATGAACACTGAAGCTTTCTTT. This sequence encodes CASSYSAGEMNTEAFF.

As DNA, the CDR3 is TGTGCCAGCAGCCCCGGGAGGGCCTCCTACAATGAGCAGTTCTTC. Its protein product is CASSPGRASYNEQFF. This rearrangement joins TRBV6-6 to TRBJ2-1; 8 bases align to TRBD2. This CDR3 is 15 amino acids long. V dropped 6 bases and J dropped 0; count of bases not matched to a gene: 4. Germline V gives CDR1 MNHNY, CDR2 SVGAGI (reference sequence).

The chain links TRBV11-2 to TRBJ2-5; D is possibly TRBD2 (7 bases). The V end was cut by 1 base, the J end by 6 bases, with 18 bases between. There are 16 residues in the CDR3. The V gene's germline CDR1 is SGHAT and CDR2 FQNNGV. Written as DNA, the CDR3 is TGTGCCAGCAGCTTAGGGGAGGGGGGACCCTTTAAGACCCAGTACTTC. It encodes CASSLGEGGPFKTQYF.

Here the CDR3 DNA reads TGTGCCAGCAGCTTGAGCTTCCCTAGCGGTCGCACAGATACGCAGTATTTT. It is translated as CASSLSFPSGRTDTQYF. This chain uses TRBV5-6 with TRBJ2-3; 7 bases agree with TRBD2. The V gene end was trimmed by 1 base and the J gene end by 1 base; junction bases not matched to a gene: 9. Germline V gene sequence: CDR1 SGHDT, CDR2 YYEEEE. The CDR3 has 17 amino acids. Full variable domain (remainder filled in from reference TRBV5-6 and TRBJ2-3): DAGVTQSPTHLIKTRGQQVTLRCSPKSGHDTVSWYQQALGQGPQFIFQYYEEEERQRGNFPDRFSGHQFPNYSSELNVNALLLGDSALYLCASSLSFPSGRTDTQYFGPGTRLTVL.

This chain links TRBV4-1 with TRBJ1-6; 9 bases are a match to TRBD1. CDR1 and CDR2 from the germline V gene are MGHRA and YSYEKL. CDR3 length: 16 amino acids. V was clipped by 4 bases and J by 10 bases; unmatched bases: 11. CDR3 DNA: TGCGCCAGCAGCCTAAACGCGGGACAGGGACGGTCACCCCTCCACTTT. This sequence encodes CASSLNAGQGRSPLHF.